The count of the clone carrying this T cell receptor (beta chain) is one. Its antigen is not identified. Multiplex PCR with BIOMED2 TRB-A/B primer pools amplified TRB rearrangements. TCRdb passed the multiplex PCR reads through MiXCR, listing each CDR3 protein once. This sample has roughly 15,000 distinct CDR3 sequences; 25% to 35% occur once, and the top ten carry 3.5% to 4.5%. These data come from a study of T and B cells in COVID-19 patients. Study details: Blood was sampled from COVID-19 patients who were either actively infected or recovered. Of roughly 22 active-infection patients, more than nine were critically ill with mechanical ventilation or extracorporeal membrane oxygenation.

V dropped 4 bases and J dropped 4; count of bases not matched to a gene: 7. The CDR3 runs 15 residues. Germline values: CDR1 SGHNT, CDR2 YYREEE (reference sequence). Study results and caveats: At recovery TRB diversity and richness exceeded healthy donors, after highly clonal active COVID-19 repertoires.

Blood genomic DNA input for TRB amplification was roughly 250-550 ng. The rearrangement uses TRBV5-4 and TRBJ1-4; 7 bases match TRBD1. Sequencing was done on a sample of blood. The TCR was taken from a human donor who had recovered from COVID-19. CDR3 sequence: CASSRGTDYNEKLFF. DNA of the CDR3: TGTGCCAGCAGCCGGGGGACAGACTATAATGAAAAACTGTTTTTT.